This TCR beta chain is from a study of tumor-infiltrating lymphocytes in primary liver carcinoma. The CDR3 is 15 amino acids. In the case of this clonotype: Its antigen is still unknown.

The study's findings and limits: Relative to blood, tumors carried a significantly larger fraction of the repertoire in their top 250 clones (p = 0.039). Just about 7-25% of leading clones were found in every one of five regions.

The tissue used was unsorted bulk material of roughly 17-34 mg. RNA and DNA were co-extracted from it with the AllPrep DNA/RNA mini kit. Chronic HBV infection, untreated so far, was present in the patients. Each individual tumor supplied samples from five separate regions. Total RNA amounting to roughly 450 ng was the source from which TCR beta cDNA was made with a constant-region primer. Slightly modified ARM-PCR, run as three nested multiplex PCR rounds, produced the TCR beta libraries. The first two PCR rounds used TRBV1-TRBV30 forward primers with a C-beta reverse primer, around 10 cycles each. TCRdb re-analysed the multiplex PCR reads in MiXCR, keeping a single row per CDR3 protein. The sample gives 100,000 to 150,000 distinct CDR3 sequences, 55% to 75% of which show up once; 7% to 10% is in the top ten.

The TCR comes from a woman aged 55-69 years with primary liver carcinoma and hepatitis B virus infection. The chain couples TRBV12-3 or TRBV12-4 to TRBJ2-1; TRBD2 matches at 10 bases. Sequencing input: liver tumor tissue from sampling region 3. As to subset: tumor region T3, left-lateral pole. The CDR3 DNA follows: TGTGCTAACACCTTAGGGGGACTAGCGCTCAATGAGCAGTTCTTC. Its protein is CANTLGGLALNEQFF.